Below, 14 T cell receptor beta chains from the same sample are listed, as sequenced in a study of T cells of healthy individuals. Via MiXCR, TCRdb re-called the 5' RACE reads, giving one row per CDR3 protein. Of over 40,000 distinct CDR3 sequences in the sample, about 5% were seen once. These receptors were obtained from a human donor in good health.

In regard to this clonotype: A read error may be the cause here, since a much bigger clone is one base away. The chain has TRBV13 and TRBJ2-3; no reliable D call. The germline V gene has CDR1 PRHDT and CDR2 FYEKMQ (reference sequence). Trimming took 6 bases from V and 5 from J, leaving 9 bases between them. The CDR3 contains 12 residues. DNA for the CDR3: TGTGCCAGCAGTCAGCGAATAGATACGCAGTATTTT. Translating it yields CASSQRIDTQYF.

The chain is built from TRBV4-1 and TRBJ1-4; possibly TRBD1 for D (5 bases). In germline, CDR1 is MGHRA, CDR2 YSYEKL. The CDR3 is 15 amino acids. V lost 0 bases and J 7 bases, leaving 12 bases between the germline ends. CDR3 residues: CASSQDRVRVEKLFF. CDR3 DNA sequence: TGCGCCAGCAGCCAAGATCGTGTCAGGGTTGAAAAACTGTTTTTT.

Only a few counts were recorded for this clonotype. For the CDR3, the DNA is TGTGCCAGCAGTTACTCGACTAGCGGGAGCTCCTACAATGAGCAGTTCTTC. As protein: CASSYSTSGSSYNEQFF. The chain uses TRBV6-2 or TRBV6-3 and TRBJ2-1; TRBD2 matches 12 bases. Germline V gene data show CDR1 as MNHEY and CDR2 as SVGEGT. The CDR3 runs to 17 residues. Trimming removed 0 bases from V and 0 bases from J; junction bases left unmatched: 0.

This clonotype was picked up a small number of times. V is TRBV3-1 and J is TRBJ1-1; D is unclear. Germline CDR1 is LGHDT and CDR2 is YNNKEL (reference sequence). The CDR3 contains 14 residues. Trimming took 2 bases from V and 3 from J, leaving 10 bases between them. The CDR3 nucleotides read TGTGCCAGCAGCCAACAAGGGTATCACACTGAAGCTTTCTTT. Translating gives CASSQQGYHTEAFF.

This clonotype has a handful of counts. CDR3 residues: CASSRITSGLSYEQYF. The CDR3 nucleotides are TGTGCCAGCAGCCGTATCACTAGCGGGCTCTCCTACGAGCAGTACTTC. V and J are TRBV3-1 and TRBJ2-7, with TRBD2 matching over 9 bases. This CDR3 has 16 amino acids. Germline V gene data show CDR1 as LGHDT and CDR2 as YNNKEL (reference sequence). The trim removed 4 bases at V and 0 bases at J, leaving 7 bases unmatched.

This clonotype was observed at least ten times. V is TRBV6-1 and J is TRBJ2-7; 9 nucleotides match TRBD1. The trim removed 8 bases at V and 1 base at J, leaving 9 bases unmatched. CDR1 MNHNS and CDR2 SASEGT come from the germline V gene. This CDR3 contains 15 residues. The CDR3: CASGESGTGSYEQYF. DNA for the CDR3: TGTGCCAGCGGGGAGTCTGGGACAGGGTCCTACGAGCAGTACTTC.

This clonotype was counted at least ten times. The chain has TRBV20-1 and TRBJ2-1, with D unresolved. The V and J ends lost 0 bases and 4 bases respectively, with 16 bases between them. The CDR3 is 16 residues long. Germline values: CDR1 DFQATT, CDR2 SNEGSKA (reference sequence). The DNA for the CDR3 is TGCAGTGCTAGAGATCCCTTGTCACGTAAATACAATGAGCAGTTCTTC. Translation gives CSARDPLSRKYNEQFF.

This clonotype was seen at least ten times. The J gene is TRBJ1-5, the V gene TRBV6-2 or TRBV6-3, with 7 bases identical to TRBD1. The CDR3 is made up of 16 amino acids. V lost 2 bases to trimming and J lost 3 bases; unmatched junction nucleotides: 7. Per the germline V gene, CDR1 is MNHEY and CDR2 is SVGEGT. The CDR3 is CASSYQGQLTNQPQHF. The DNA for the CDR3 is TGTGCCAGCAGTTACCAGGGACAGCTAACCAATCAGCCCCAGCATTTT.

In this sample, this clonotype turned up many times. This rearrangement joins TRBV3-1 to TRBJ1-5, with D unresolved. The germline V gene has CDR1 LGHDT and CDR2 YNNKEL (reference sequence). The V and J ends lost 2 bases and 0 bases respectively, with 5 bases between them. There are 14 residues in the CDR3. CDR3 nucleotides: TGTGCCAGCAGCCAAATGGGTAGCAATCAGCCCCAGCATTTT. Translating gives CASSQMGSNQPQHF.

This clonotype was recorded at least ten times. V is TRBV6-1 and J is TRBJ2-5; a possible D gene is TRBD1 (7 bases). V shed 0 bases and J shed 2 bases, with 13 bases lying between them. Per germline, CDR1 MNHNS and CDR2 SASEGT. The CDR3 is made up of 16 amino acids. The CDR3 DNA sequence: TGTGCCAGCAGTGAAGCAACAGGGGCGGGGCAAGAGACCCAGTACTTC. It is translated as CASSEATGAGQETQYF.

In this sample, this clonotype turned up many times. The gene calls are TRBV28 and TRBJ2-3, with D unclear. The germline V gene encodes CDR1 MDHEN and CDR2 SYDVKM. The CDR3 covers 13 residues. Trimming took off 5 bases at V and 0 bases at J, with 6 bases between the two ends. The CDR3 loop reads CASSPPSTDTQYF. In DNA form, the CDR3 reads TGTGCCAGCAGTCCGCCTAGCACAGATACGCAGTATTTT.

This chain links TRBV11-2 with TRBJ1-5; D might be TRBD1 (5 bases). CDR3 length: 15 amino acids. Germline V gives CDR1 SGHAT, CDR2 FQNNGV. Trimming removed 3 bases from V and 2 bases from J, with 11 bases in between. DNA of the CDR3: TGTGCCAGCAGCTTGGGTTTGGGGGGCAATCAGCCCCAGCATTTT. This translates into CASSLGLGGNQPQHF.

This clonotype was found a few times. This chain connects TRBV5-1 to TRBJ2-1; perhaps TRBD2 as D (5 bases). The germline V gene encodes CDR1 SGHRS and CDR2 YFSETQ. This CDR3 contains 16 residues. Deletions cut 0 bases from V and 4 bases from J, with 14 bases between. As DNA, the CDR3 is TGCGCCAGCAGCTTGGGAAACCTTGGGAGTTACAATGAGCAGTTCTTC. The encoded protein is CASSLGNLGSYNEQFF.

This clonotype was detected many times. V gene TRBV4-2 combines with J gene TRBJ1-4, with D unclear. CDR1 is LGHNA, CDR2 YNFKEQ, per germline. V gave up 0 bases and J gave up 5 bases, with 7 bases separating them. CDR3 length equals 14 residues. CDR3 region: CASSQDGRNEKLFF. As DNA, the CDR3 is TGTGCCAGCAGCCAAGATGGGAGGAATGAAAAACTGTTTTTT.